Below are 27 T cell receptor beta chains sequenced from a single sample in a study of cytomegalovirus exposure and HLA in healthy donors. PCR was performed using 60 Vbeta and 13 Jbeta primers. Some clones are missing from TCRdb's copy, which holds only in-frame ones; the method was immunoSEQ multiplex PCR. The sample lists about 140,000 clones, under 90% seen once, with under 5% in the top ten. The source material was PBMCs. The receptors stem from a man between 35 and 55 years old in good health and CMV-seronegative.

The rearrangement uses TRBV5-1 and TRBJ1-1; D is undetermined. Germline V gene data show CDR1 as SGHRS and CDR2 as YFSETQ. CDR3 size: 15 residues. Trimming took 4 bases from V and 5 from J, leaving 18 bases between them. CDR3 DNA sequence: TGCGCCAGCAGCCCACCGGAACAGCTAAGTACTGAAGCTTTCTTT. It is translated as CASSPPEQLSTEAFF.

The V call is TRBV29-1, the J call TRBJ2-5; 10 bases are a match to TRBD1. Germline trimming cut 5 bases from V and 1 base from J; bases unmatched to any gene: 4. In germline, CDR1 is SQVTM, CDR2 ANQGSEA. This CDR3 has 14 amino acids. The CDR3 DNA sequence: TGCAGCGTTTCGACAGGGGGCGGCCAAGAGACCCAGTACTTC. Translating it yields CSVSTGGGQETQYF.

The V gene is TRBV15, the J gene TRBJ1-4; 8 nucleotides agree with TRBD1. J gave up 8 bases and V 6 bases, and 8 bases lay outside the gene matches. Germline V gene sequence: CDR1 LNHNV, CDR2 YYDKDF (reference sequence). The CDR3 spans 14 residues. In DNA, the CDR3 is TGTGCCACCAGTCCCGGGACAGGCCACGAAAAACTGTTTTTT. Its translation is CATSPGTGHEKLFF.

V usage is TRBV15 and J usage is TRBJ2-5, with a tentative D call TRBD1 (7 bases). Trimming pared 4 bases from V and 4 bases from J, leaving 13 bases between. The CDR3 totals 14 residues. CDR1 and CDR2 (germline): LNHNV, YYDKDF (reference sequence). CDR3 loop: CATSIPGGGETQYF. CDR3 nucleotide sequence: TGTGCCACCAGCATACCAGGGGGAGGAGAGACCCAGTACTTC.

The V gene is TRBV7-8, the J gene TRBJ1-3; 7 bases fit TRBD1. V lost 8 bases and J lost 4; bases outside the gene matches: 8. Germline CDR1 is SGHVS and CDR2 is FQNEAQ. CDR3 length: 14 amino acids. The CDR3 protein is CASGLTGVGNTIYF. DNA for the CDR3: TGTGCCAGCGGACTCACAGGGGTCGGAAACACCATATATTTT.

The V and J genes are TRBV7-9 and TRBJ1-2; no reliable D call. V was clipped by 5 bases and J by 4 bases, with 14 bases between them. Germline V gene data show CDR1 as SEHNR and CDR2 as FQNEAQ (reference sequence). The CDR3 totals 14 residues. The CDR3 DNA sequence: TGTGCCAGCAGCCCAGACACTAGCTTCTATGGCTACACCTTC. This codes for CASSPDTSFYGYTF.

The table lists this clone with many counts. This rearrangement joins TRBV6-5 to TRBJ2-3, with unresolved D. The V end lost 3 bases, the J end lost 2 bases, and 9 bases lay between the germline ends. The CDR3 is 14 amino acids. Germline V gene lookup returns CDR1 MNHEY and CDR2 SVGAGI. Here the CDR3 reads CASSYGPLTDTQYF. In DNA, the CDR3 is TGTGCCAGCAGTTATGGGCCCCTCACAGATACGCAGTATTTT.

CDR3 sequence (DNA): TGTGCCAGCATTAAGAACGGGGGGATAAACTATGGCTACACCTTC. Encoded protein: CASIKNGGINYGYTF. The chain couples TRBV28 to TRBJ1-2; TRBD1 might be the D (5 bases). The CDR3 length is 15 residues. The germline CDR1 and CDR2 sequences are MDHEN and SYDVKM. Deletions cut 7 bases from V and 2 bases from J, with 17 bases between.

This clone is deemed medium-sized. V is TRBV6-4 and J is TRBJ2-2, with D perhaps matching TRBD2 (6 bases). V was clipped by 0 bases and J by 2 bases, with 10 bases between them. Germline lookup yields CDR1 MRHNA and CDR2 SNTAGT. The CDR3 spans 16 residues. CDR3 coding DNA: TGTGCCAGCAGTGACTCGAGGCGGGAAAACACCGGGGAGCTGTTTTTT. It codes for CASSDSRRENTGELFF.

This clone appeared a single time. This chain connects TRBV2 to TRBJ1-6, with D possibly being TRBD1 (6 bases). From germline, CDR1 is SNHLY and CDR2 FYNNEI. V dropped 7 bases and J dropped 7 bases, with 17 bases sitting between them. This CDR3 contains 15 residues. CDR3 amino acids: CASTPRTELNSPLHF. CDR3 in DNA: TGTGCCAGCACTCCTAGGACAGAGCTAAATTCACCCCTCCACTTT.

The chain employs TRBV7-8 and TRBJ2-7; 8 nucleotides line up with TRBD1. The CDR3 spans 14 residues. The V gene's germline CDR1 is SGHVS and CDR2 FQNEAQ. The V and J ends lost 0 bases and 3 bases, in that order; junction bases with no gene match: 1. CDR3 sequence reads: CASSLADRDYEQYF. The CDR3 bases are TGTGCCAGCAGCTTAGCGGACAGGGACTACGAGCAGTACTTC.

The chain combines TRBV7-3 with TRBJ2-2, with 8 bases lining up with TRBD1. Germline lookup yields CDR1 SGHTA and CDR2 FQGTGA. Trimming at V came to 5 bases and at J to 2 bases, leaving 7 bases not matched to a gene. CDR3 length: 16 residues. CDR3 in DNA: TGTGCCAGCAGCACACGGACAGGGACAAACACCGGGGAGCTGTTTTTT. Amino acid sequence: CASSTRTGTNTGELFF. Supplemented by reference TRBV7-3 and TRBJ2-2, the full variable domain reads GAGVSQTPSNKVTEKGKYVELRCDPISGHTALYWYRQSLGQGPEFLIYFQGTGAADDSGLPNDRFFAVRPEGSVSTLKIQRTERGDSAVYLCASSTRTGTNTGELFFGEGSRLTVL.

V usage is TRBV10-2 and J usage is TRBJ2-1; TRBD2 might be the D (6 bases). The V end lost 2 bases, the J end lost 3 bases, and 11 bases lay between the germline ends. This CDR3 contains 15 residues. Germline V gene data show CDR1 as WSHSY and CDR2 as SAAADI. The CDR3 here is CASSEGSGVYNEQFF. In nucleotides, the CDR3 is TGCGCCAGCAGTGAGGGGTCGGGGGTCTACAATGAGCAGTTCTTC.

The rearrangement links TRBV7-7 to TRBJ2-5; weak D call: TRBD2 (5 bases). There are 13 residues in the CDR3. Trimming stripped 0 bases from V and 7 bases from J, with 9 bases between. Germline V lookup: CDR1 SSHAT, CDR2 FNYEAQ (reference sequence). The CDR3: CASSLAPEGTQYF. As DNA, the CDR3 is TGTGCCAGCAGCTTAGCCCCAGAGGGGACCCAGTACTTC.

CDR3 DNA: TGTGCCAGCACCCTCGTAGACAGGGGGCGTAGGAACGAGCAGTACTTC. It specifies CASTLVDRGRRNEQYF. The chain couples TRBV11-2 to TRBJ2-7; 10 bases line up with TRBD1. The CDR3 consists of 16 residues. From germline, CDR1 is SGHAT and CDR2 FQNNGV. With 7 bases clipped from V and 5 bases from J, the junction kept 14 bases outside the gene matches.

The chain combines TRBV7-9 with TRBJ2-7, with D maybe TRBD2 (7 bases). The germline CDR1 and CDR2 sequences are SEHNR and FQNEAQ (reference sequence). This CDR3 region has 15 residues. The V end lost 6 bases, the J end lost 2 bases, and 17 bases lay between the germline ends. The CDR3 sequence is CASSGRAGATYEQYF. DNA for the CDR3: TGTGCCAGCAGTGGGAGGGCAGGGGCGACCTACGAGCAGTACTTC.

This clone was observed once. The chain is built from TRBV5-1 and TRBJ1-4; weak D call: TRBD1 (6 bases). This CDR3 comprises 14 residues. With 0 bases removed from V and 6 bases from J, the gap between germline ends came to 9 bases. Germline V gene sequence: CDR1 SGHRS, CDR2 YFSETQ. The CDR3 nucleotides are TGCGCCAGCAGCTTGGACAGGGTGGATGAAAAACTGTTTTTT. Translating it yields CASSLDRVDEKLFF.

The chain employs TRBV28 and TRBJ2-7; TRBD1 matches at 9 bases. The CDR3 sequence is 15 residues long. V gave up 10 bases and J gave up 0 bases; unmatched junction bases: 10. Germline-derived CDR1 and CDR2 are MDHEN and SYDVKM. CDR3 sequence reads: CAITAGTGSSYEQYF. The CDR3 nucleotides are TGTGCCATCACGGCCGGGACAGGGAGCTCCTACGAGCAGTACTTC.

A word on this clone: Compared with germline, one end of the junction differs, possibly owing to a read error. The same CDR3 is also encoded by other DNA sequences in this sample. V and J are TRBV9 and TRBJ1-6, with D perhaps matching TRBD1 (5 bases). Germline V gives CDR1 SGDLS, CDR2 YYNGEE. The length of the CDR3 is 16 residues. In DNA form, the CDR3 reads TGTGCCAGCAGCGAAACACAGGAGGGACGTAATTCCCCCCTCCACTTT. Protein sequence: CASSETQEGRNSPLHF.

This chain links TRBV19 with TRBJ1-6; 10 bases align to TRBD1. This CDR3 comprises 16 residues. Germline V CDR1 and CDR2: LNHDA, SQIVND (reference sequence). V was clipped by 6 bases and J by 10 bases; unmatched bases: 12. CDR3 residues: CASSTRPGTGASPLHF. The CDR3 DNA reads TGTGCCAGTAGCACTCGACCAGGGACAGGGGCCTCACCCCTCCACTTT.

V usage is TRBV6-6 and J usage is TRBJ2-2, with 9 bases fitting TRBD1. Per the germline V gene, CDR1 is MNHNY and CDR2 is SVGAGI (reference sequence). V was pared by 6 bases and J by 4 bases, with 6 bases of the junction left unmatched. The CDR3 sequence is 15 residues long. The DNA of the CDR3 is TGTGCCAGCAGCCGTCGACAGGGGGGCACCGGGGAGCTGTTTTTT. Translated: CASSRRQGGTGELFF.

Regarding this clone: Other nucleotide sequences in the sample specify the same CDR3. The CDR3 nucleotides read TGTGCCAGCAGCGTAGGGGGCTCTAGCTCCTACGAGCAGTACTTC. Its translation: CASSVGGSSSYEQYF. The chain carries TRBV9 and TRBJ2-7; perhaps TRBD1 as D (5 bases). The CDR3 consists of 15 residues. Germline lookup yields CDR1 SGDLS and CDR2 YYNGEE. V lost 0 bases, J lost 0 bases, and 10 bases lay in between.

The chain recombines TRBV9 with TRBJ1-3, with TRBD1 as a possible D gene (5 bases). The V and J ends lost 0 bases and 5 bases respectively, with 12 bases between them. Germline V gene lookup returns CDR1 SGDLS and CDR2 YYNGEE. The CDR3 extends over 15 amino acids. The CDR3: CASSVDGGRRNTIYF. In DNA form, the CDR3 reads TGTGCCAGCAGCGTAGACGGGGGAAGAAGAAACACCATATATTTT.

The rearrangement links TRBV9 to TRBJ1-4; D possibly corresponds to TRBD1 (6 bases). In germline, CDR1 is SGDLS, CDR2 YYNGEE. With 2 bases removed from V and 5 bases from J, the gap between germline ends came to 10 bases. The CDR3 runs 14 residues. In DNA form, the CDR3 reads TGTGCCAGCAGCGTTACAGGGTTAAATGAAAAACTGTTTTTT. It is translated as CASSVTGLNEKLFF. The full variable domain, its missing parts supplied by reference TRBV9 and TRBJ1-4, is DSGVTQTPKHLITATGQRVTLRCSPRSGDLSVYWYQQSLDQGLQFLIQYYNGEERAKGNILERFSAQQFPDLHSELNLSSLELGDSALYFCASSVTGLNEKLFFGSGTQLSVL.

About this clone: Different DNA sequences within this sample yield the same CDR3. The CDR3 nucleotides read TGTGCCAGCAGAGGGACAGCGAACTATGGCTACACCTTC. Translated, it gives CASRGTANYGYTF. The chain uses TRBV6-5 and TRBJ1-2, with TRBD1 matching over 7 bases. Looked up from germline, CDR1 is MNHEY and CDR2 is SVGAGI. The CDR3 totals 13 residues. Trimming removed 6 bases from V and 2 bases from J; junction bases left unmatched: 3.

V and J are TRBV10-1 and TRBJ2-2; maybe TRBD2 (5 bases). Germline V lookup: CDR1 WNHNN, CDR2 SYGVQD (reference sequence). The CDR3 length is 15 residues. V was shortened by 2 bases and J by 1 base, with 8 bases between the two germline ends. The CDR3 DNA sequence: TGCGCCAGCAGTGAGGGACTCCTGAACACCGGGGAGCTGTTTTTT. Translated: CASSEGLLNTGELFF.

This rearrangement joins TRBV19 to TRBJ2-7, with 7 bases lining up with TRBD1. This CDR3 has 14 residues. The trim removed 5 bases at V and 1 base at J, leaving 5 bases unmatched. Per germline, CDR1 LNHDA and CDR2 SQIVND (reference sequence). The CDR3 nucleotides are TGTGCCAGTAGTCCCCGACAGGGATCCTACGAGCAGTACTTC. The encoded protein is CASSPRQGSYEQYF. Together with reference TRBV19 and TRBJ2-7, the CDR3 gives the full variable domain: DGGITQSPKYLFRKEGQNVTLSCEQNLNHDAMYWYRQDPGQGLRLIYYSQIVNDFQKGDIAEGYSVSREKKESFPLTVTSAQKNPTAFYLCASSPRQGSYEQYFGPGTRLTVT.